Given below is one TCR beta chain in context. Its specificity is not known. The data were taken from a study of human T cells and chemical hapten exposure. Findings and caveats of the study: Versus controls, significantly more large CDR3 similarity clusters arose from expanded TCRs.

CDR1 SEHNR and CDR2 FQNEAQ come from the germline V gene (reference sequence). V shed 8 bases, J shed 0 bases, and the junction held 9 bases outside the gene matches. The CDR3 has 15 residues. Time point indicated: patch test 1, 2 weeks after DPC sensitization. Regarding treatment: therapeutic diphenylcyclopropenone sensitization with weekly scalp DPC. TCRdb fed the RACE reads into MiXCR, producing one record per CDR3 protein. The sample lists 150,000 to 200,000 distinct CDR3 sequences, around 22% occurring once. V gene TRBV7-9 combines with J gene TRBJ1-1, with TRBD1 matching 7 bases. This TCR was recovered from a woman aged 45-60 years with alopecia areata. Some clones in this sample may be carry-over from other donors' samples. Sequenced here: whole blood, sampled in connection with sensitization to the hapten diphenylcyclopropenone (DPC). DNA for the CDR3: TGTGCCAGCGGGGCGACAGGGTCCATGAACACTGAAGCTTTCTTT. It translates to CASGATGSMNTEAFF.